This note documents a single T cell receptor (beta chain) sequence. The sample belongs to a study of cytomegalovirus exposure and HLA in healthy donors. The germline gives CDR1 SGHRS, CDR2 YFSETQ. V was clipped by 4 bases and J by 3 bases; unmatched bases: 11. There are 19 residues in the CDR3. PCR amplification relied on 60 Vbeta primers (plus 13 Jbeta primers). TCRdb keeps only in-frame clones here, not all; method: immunoSEQ multiplex PCR. The data hold under 170,000 clones, with roughly 78% observed a single time. The gene calls are TRBV5-1 and TRBJ2-4, with 15 bases fitting TRBD2. The material sequenced was PBMCs. The clonotype originates from a man aged 50-60 years in good health and CMV-seropositive. The CDR3 DNA follows: TGCGCCAGCAGCGGGAACCCCGGACTAGCGGGAGGGGTCAAAAACATTCAGTACTTC. It specifies CASSGNPGLAGGVKNIQYF.